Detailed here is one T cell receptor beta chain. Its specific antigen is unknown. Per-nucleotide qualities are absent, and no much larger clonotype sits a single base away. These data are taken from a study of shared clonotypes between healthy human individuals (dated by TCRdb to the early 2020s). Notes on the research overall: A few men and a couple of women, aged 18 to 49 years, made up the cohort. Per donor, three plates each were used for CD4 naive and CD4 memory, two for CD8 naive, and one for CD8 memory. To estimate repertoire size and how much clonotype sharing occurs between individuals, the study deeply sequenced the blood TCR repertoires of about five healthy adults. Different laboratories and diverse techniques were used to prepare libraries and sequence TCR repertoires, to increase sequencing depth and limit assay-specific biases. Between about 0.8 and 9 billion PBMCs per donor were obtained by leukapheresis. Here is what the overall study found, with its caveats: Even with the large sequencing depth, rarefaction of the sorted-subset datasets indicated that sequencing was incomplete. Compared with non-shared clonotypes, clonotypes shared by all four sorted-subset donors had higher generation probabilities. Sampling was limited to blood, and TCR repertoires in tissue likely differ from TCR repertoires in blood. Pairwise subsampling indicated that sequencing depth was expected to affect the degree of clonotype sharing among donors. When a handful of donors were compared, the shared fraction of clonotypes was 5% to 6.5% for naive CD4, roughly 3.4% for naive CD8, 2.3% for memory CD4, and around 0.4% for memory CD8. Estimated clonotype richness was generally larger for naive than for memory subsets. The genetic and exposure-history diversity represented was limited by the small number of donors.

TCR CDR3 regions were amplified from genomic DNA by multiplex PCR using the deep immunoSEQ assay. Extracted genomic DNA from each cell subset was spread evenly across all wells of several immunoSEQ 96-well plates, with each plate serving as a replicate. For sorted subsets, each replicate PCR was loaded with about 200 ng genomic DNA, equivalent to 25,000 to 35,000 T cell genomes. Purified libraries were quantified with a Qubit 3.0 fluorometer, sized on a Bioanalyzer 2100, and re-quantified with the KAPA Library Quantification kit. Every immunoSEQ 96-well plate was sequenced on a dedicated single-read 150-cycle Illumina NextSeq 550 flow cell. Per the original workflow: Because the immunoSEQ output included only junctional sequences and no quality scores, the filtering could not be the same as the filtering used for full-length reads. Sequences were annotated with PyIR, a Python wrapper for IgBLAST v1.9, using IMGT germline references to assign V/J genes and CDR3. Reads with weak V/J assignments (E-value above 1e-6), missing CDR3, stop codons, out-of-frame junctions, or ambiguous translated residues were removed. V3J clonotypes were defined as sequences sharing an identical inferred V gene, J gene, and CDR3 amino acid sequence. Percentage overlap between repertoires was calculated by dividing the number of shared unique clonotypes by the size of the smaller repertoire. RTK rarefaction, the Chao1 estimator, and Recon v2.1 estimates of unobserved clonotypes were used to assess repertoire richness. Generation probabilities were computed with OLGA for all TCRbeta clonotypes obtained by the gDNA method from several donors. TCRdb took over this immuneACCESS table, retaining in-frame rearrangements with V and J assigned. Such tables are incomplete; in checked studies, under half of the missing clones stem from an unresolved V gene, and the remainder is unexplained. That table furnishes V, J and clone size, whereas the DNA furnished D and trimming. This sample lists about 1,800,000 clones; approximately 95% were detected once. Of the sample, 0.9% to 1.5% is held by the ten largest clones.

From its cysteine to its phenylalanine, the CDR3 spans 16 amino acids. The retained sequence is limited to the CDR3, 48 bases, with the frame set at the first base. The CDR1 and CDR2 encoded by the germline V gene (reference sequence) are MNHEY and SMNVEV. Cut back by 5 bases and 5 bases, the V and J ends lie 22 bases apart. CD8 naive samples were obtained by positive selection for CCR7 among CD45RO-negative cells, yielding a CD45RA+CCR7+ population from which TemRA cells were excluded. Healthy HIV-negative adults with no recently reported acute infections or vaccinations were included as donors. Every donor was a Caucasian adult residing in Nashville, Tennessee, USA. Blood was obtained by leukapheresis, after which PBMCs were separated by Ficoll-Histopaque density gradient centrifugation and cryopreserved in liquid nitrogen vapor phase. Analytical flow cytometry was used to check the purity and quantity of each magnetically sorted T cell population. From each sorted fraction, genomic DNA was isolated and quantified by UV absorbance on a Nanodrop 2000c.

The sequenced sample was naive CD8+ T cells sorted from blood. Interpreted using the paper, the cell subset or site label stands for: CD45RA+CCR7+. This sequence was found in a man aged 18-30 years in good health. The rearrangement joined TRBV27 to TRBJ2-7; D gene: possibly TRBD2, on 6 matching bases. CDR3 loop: CASSPGTPVHLDEQYF. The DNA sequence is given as TGTGCCAGCAGTCCAGGGACTCCTGTCCATCTCGACGAGCAGTACTTC.